Given below is one T cell receptor beta chain in context. It lacks a known antigen. This is likely an artifact of a read error, given a far larger clone one base away. The cysteine opens and the phenylalanine closes a CDR3 of 14 amino acids. Solely the CDR3 DNA is kept, with 42 bases framed from the first base. Reading the germline V gene gives CDR1 SGHVS and CDR2 FNYEAQ. The entry originates in a study of shared clonotypes between healthy human individuals (dated by TCRdb to 2018 to 2020). For the study in its entirety: The cohort comprised two women and a few men aged 18 to 49 years. To estimate repertoire size and how much clonotype sharing occurs between individuals, the study deeply sequenced the blood TCR repertoires of five healthy adults. Libraries were prepared and TCR repertoires were sequenced by different laboratories using diverse techniques, in order to increase sequencing depth and limit assay-specific biases. Between about 0.8 and 9 billion PBMCs per donor were obtained by leukapheresis. Study-wide findings and limitations: Pairwise subsampling led to the expectation that sequencing depth would affect the degree of clonotype sharing among donors. Because the study included only a small number of donors, the genetic and exposure-history diversity represented was limited. Sampling was restricted to blood, and TCR repertoires in tissues likely differ from the TCR repertoires found in blood.

The donors were healthy, HIV-negative adults with no recently reported acute infections or vaccinations. Every donor was a Caucasian adult residing in Nashville, Tennessee, USA. In the unsorted samples, 70 million to 90 million PBMCs were counted, and genomic DNA was extracted using the QIAamp DNA Blood Mini kit. After blood collection by leukapheresis, PBMCs were isolated using Ficoll-Histopaque density gradient centrifugation and then cryopreserved in the vapor phase of liquid nitrogen. Using the deep immunoSEQ assay, TCR CDR3 regions were amplified from genomic DNA by multiplex PCR. Genomic DNA extracted from each cell subset was distributed evenly over all wells of several immunoSEQ 96-well plates, and each plate served as one replicate. For unsorted PBMC, each replicate PCR was loaded with approximately 320 ng genomic DNA, equivalent to about 30,000 T cell genomes. Unsorted PBMC genomic DNA was sequenced across ten immunoSEQ deep assay plates. Purified libraries were quantified with a Qubit 3.0 fluorometer, sized on a Bioanalyzer 2100, and re-quantified with the KAPA Library Quantification kit. Every immunoSEQ 96-well plate was sequenced on a separate single-read 150-cycle Illumina NextSeq 550 flow cell. The authors processed their data as follows. Because the immunoSEQ output included only junctional sequences and no quality scores, the filtering could not be the same as the filtering used for full-length reads. Sequences were annotated with PyIR, a Python wrapper for IgBLAST v1.9, using IMGT germline references to assign V/J genes and CDR3. Any read was removed if the V/J assignment was weak (E-value above 1e-6), the CDR3 was missing, or the read contained stop codons, out-of-frame junctions, or ambiguous translated residues. V3J clonotypes were defined as sequences sharing an identical inferred V gene, J gene, and CDR3 amino acid sequence. To compute the percentage overlap between repertoires, the number of shared unique clonotypes was divided by the size of the smaller repertoire. RTK rarefaction, the Chao1 estimator, and Recon v2.1 estimates of unobserved clonotypes were used to assess repertoire richness. Imported from immuneACCESS, the table was reduced by TCRdb to in-frame sequences with V and J called. These copies leave out some clones; in studies compared against another copy, an unresolved V gene accounts for under half, and the cause of the remainder is not known. For V, J and clone size, that table is used; D and trimming come from the DNA. This sample is represented by approximately 460,000 clones; 75% to 80% of them were singletons. The ten largest account for more than 10% of the sample.

The sequence was obtained from a woman between 35 and 50 years old in good health. Some clones in this sample may be carry-over from other donors' samples. Sample: PBMCs. The rearranged chain carries TRBV7-6 and TRBJ2-2, with the D call perhaps TRBD1 or TRBD2, as 5 bases match in each case. The CDR3 region reads CASSLAVGAGEPFF. Here is the DNA: TGTGCCAGCAGCTTAGCGGTAGGGGCCGGGGAGCCGTTTTTT.